The rows below give T cell receptor beta chains drawn from one sample of a study of blood T cells in healthy people across ages. One entry per CDR3 protein, called by TCRdb with MiXCR from the 5' RACE reads. The sample records 1.5 million to 2 million distinct CDR3 sequences, over 25% being singletons. Sequencing was performed on blood. These receptors all come from a young woman in good health. The CDR3 runs from the conserved cysteine through the conserved F or W. The D gene is left open where the match is weak. Clone size is given for some rows only: seen once, a few or many times, or a class if the clone is expanded.

clone_size	j_call	d_call	v_call	cdr3_aa	cdr3_nt
-	TRBJ1-2	-	TRBV6-5	CASSPPTGLGYTF	TGTGCCAGCAGTCCACCGACAGGTTTAGGCTACACCTTC
few	TRBJ2-1	-	TRBV19	CASQDSGKNNEQFF	TGTGCCAGCCAGGATTCGGGGAAGAACAATGAGCAGTTCTTC
few	TRBJ2-1	-	TRBV3-1	CASSLGGVRYNEQFF	TGTGCCAGCAGCCTCGGCGGGGTCAGATACAATGAGCAGTTCTTC
few	TRBJ2-1	TRBD2	TRBV3-1	CASSPDPSGRALNEQFF	TGTGCCAGCAGCCCCGACCCCAGCGGGAGGGCCCTCAATGAGCAGTTCTTC
-	TRBJ2-7	-	TRBV28	CASKKERQIPYEQYF	TGTGCCAGCAAGAAGGAGCGGCAGATCCCTTACGAGCAGTACTTC
few	TRBJ2-3	-	TRBV12-3/TRBV12-4	CASTGQSSIDTQYF	TGTGCCAGCACCGGCCAATCTAGTATTGATACGCAGTATTTT
-	TRBJ2-7	TRBD2	TRBV11-2	CASSFASGDYEQYF	TGTGCCAGCAGCTTCGCTAGCGGGGACTACGAGCAGTACTTC
-	TRBJ1-4	-	TRBV18	CASSPTGTLRGKLFF	TGTGCCAGCTCACCGACCGGGACTCTCAGGGGAAAACTGTTTTTT
many	TRBJ2-1	-	TRBV29-1	CSVGSSEQFF	TGCAGCGTTGGCTCCTCCGAGCAGTTCTTC
-	TRBJ2-3	-	TRBV28	CVSSRPRTDTQYF	TGTGTCAGCAGTCGGCCTCGCACAGATACGCAGTATTTT
-	TRBJ1-2	-	TRBV20-1	CSARDVQGSLSYTF	TGCAGTGCTAGAGATGTGCAGGGCTCCTTATCGTACACCTTC
-	TRBJ1-1	-	TRBV29-1	CSVVTGGRTEAFF	TGCAGCGTTGTGACTGGGGGCAGGACTGAAGCTTTCTTT
-	TRBJ2-3	TRBD2	TRBV28	CASSYSLAGADTQYF	TGTGCCAGCAGTTATAGTCTAGCGGGGGCAGATACGCAGTATTTT
many	TRBJ2-5	-	TRBV29-1	CSVVGRQETQYF	TGCAGCGTTGTGGGCCGGCAAGAGACCCAGTACTTC
-	TRBJ2-7	-	TRBV6-2/TRBV6-3	CASRDRTAYEQYF	TGTGCCAGCAGGGACCGGACAGCCTACGAGCAGTACTTC
-	TRBJ2-7	TRBD2	TRBV14	CASSQGMSGRAYEQYF	TGTGCCAGCAGCCAAGGTATGAGCGGGAGGGCCTACGAGCAGTACTTC
-	TRBJ2-5	TRBD2	TRBV2	CASSEGTSGRAWETQYF	TGTGCCAGCAGTGAAGGGACTAGCGGGAGGGCCTGGGAGACCCAGTACTTC
-	TRBJ2-5	TRBD2	TRBV29-1	CGVEGDLAGGPQETQYF	TGCGGCGTTGAAGGGGATCTAGCGGGAGGACCCCAAGAGACCCAGTACTTC
-	TRBJ1-2	-	TRBV5-1	CASSYGVGLMEGYTF	TGCGCCAGCAGCTACGGGGTCGGTCTAATGGAGGGCTACACCTTC
-	TRBJ2-2	-	TRBV10-3	CAVRQDNGRRAGELFF	TGTGCCGTCCGACAGGATAATGGAAGAAGGGCCGGGGAGCTGTTTTTT
many	TRBJ2-3	-	TRBV2	CASSEDTDTQYF	TGTGCCAGCAGTGAAGACACAGATACGCAGTATTTT
-	TRBJ1-5	-	TRBV12-3/TRBV12-4	CASTPSLNQPQHF	TGTGCCAGCACCCCGAGTTTGAATCAGCCCCAGCATTTT
few	TRBJ2-7	-	TRBV7-9	CASSLGRAVGVSSNEQYF	TGTGCCAGCAGCTTAGGGAGGGCCGTAGGGGTAAGTTCGAACGAGCAGTACTTC
-	TRBJ1-2	-	TRBV5-6	CASRNHRTQALFMRELSNYGYTF	TGTGCCAGCAGGAACCATCGGACCCAGGCCTTGTTCATGCGGGAATTGTCTAACTATGGCTACACCTTC
-	TRBJ2-7	-	TRBV3-1	CASSQDLAGQYF	TGTGCCAGCAGCCAAGATTTAGCTGGTCAGTACTTC
few	TRBJ2-3	TRBD2	TRBV6-5	CASSDIRGGTDTQYF	TGTGCCAGCAGCGATATCCGGGGGGGCACAGATACGCAGTATTTT
few	TRBJ2-3	TRBD2	TRBV25-1	CASASGSPDTQYF	TGTGCCAGCGCTAGCGGGAGTCCAGATACGCAGTATTTT
-	TRBJ2-4	-	TRBV10-3	CATSEYNPTVGNEQYF	TGTGCCACCAGTGAGTACAACCCAACAGTGGGCAATGAGCAGTACTTC
once	TRBJ1-1	-	TRBV6-2/TRBV6-3	CASSPTRTATNTEAFF	TGTGCCAGCAGCCCTACTAGGACGGCTACGAACACTGAAGCTTTCTTT
-	TRBJ1-6	-	TRBV6-5	CASSAEGRGSPLHF	TGTGCCAGCAGCGCCGAGGGTCGGGGTTCACCCCTCCACTTT
many	TRBJ2-3	TRBD1	TRBV20-1	CSARDRGRTDTQYF	TGCAGTGCTAGAGACAGGGGGCGCACAGATACGCAGTATTTT
-	TRBJ2-3	-	TRBV4-3	CASSQDEEHITDTQYF	TGCGCCAGCAGCCAAGATGAGGAACATATCACAGATACGCAGTATTTT
-	TRBJ2-7	-	TRBV20-1	CSARDRSGRSYNEQYF	TGCAGTGCTAGGGACCGTAGCGGTAGGTCCTACAATGAGCAGTACTTC